This TCR beta chain was recovered during a study of cytomegalovirus exposure and HLA in healthy donors. General study points: The classifier was said to identify cytomegalovirus status with high specificity and sensitivity. Researchers counted roughly 150 TCR beta chains as cytomegalovirus-associated. According to a later analysis, TCR clusters from the first cohort tended to co-occur in the 100 to 150 validation repertoires.

In regard to this clone: What it recognizes is unknown.

CDR1 is LGHNA and CDR2 is YNFKEQ in the germline V gene. Unmatched junction bases numbered 12, after V lost 4 bases and J lost 0 bases. This CDR3 has 17 residues. Some clones are missing from TCRdb's copy, which holds only in-frame ones; the method was immunoSEQ multiplex PCR. The table lists tens of thousands of clones, less than 90% of them singletons. The origin of this receptor is a woman aged 18-29 years in good health and CMV-seropositive. This chain joins TRBV4-2 and TRBJ2-7; TRBD2 agrees at 7 bases. The sample consisted of PBMCs. CDR3 in amino acids: CASSRSGTIRSSYEQYF. In nucleotides, the CDR3 is TGTGCCAGCAGCCGATCCGGGACTATTAGGAGCTCCTACGAGCAGTACTTC.